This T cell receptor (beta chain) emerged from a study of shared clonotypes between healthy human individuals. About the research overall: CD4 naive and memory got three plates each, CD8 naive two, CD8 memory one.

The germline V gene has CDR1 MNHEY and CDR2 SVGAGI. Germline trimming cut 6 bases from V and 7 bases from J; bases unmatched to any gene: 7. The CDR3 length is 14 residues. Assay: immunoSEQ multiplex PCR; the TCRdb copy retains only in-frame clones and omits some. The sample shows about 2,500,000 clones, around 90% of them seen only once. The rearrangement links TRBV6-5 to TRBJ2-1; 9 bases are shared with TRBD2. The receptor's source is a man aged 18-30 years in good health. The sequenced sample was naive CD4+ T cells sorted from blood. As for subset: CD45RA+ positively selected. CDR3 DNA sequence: TGTGCCAGCAGAAAGAGCGGGAGGAGGAATGAGCAGTTCTTC. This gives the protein CASRKSGRRNEQFF.